Following are 5 T cell receptor beta chains from one sample sequenced in a study of T cell responses to AZD1222 COVID-19 vaccine. The method was immunoSEQ multiplex PCR; TCRdb's version includes in-frame clones alone and lacks a portion of them. The data contain about 120,000 clones, about 90% of them singletons. The sample in question was peripheral blood, obtained on day 0 of AZD1222 vaccination. These receptors were obtained from an adult in good health.

J is TRBJ1-2 and V is TRBV3-1 (or the pseudogene TRBV3-2); D may be TRBD1 (5 bases). Between the trimmed V and J ends, which lost 0 bases and 7 bases, there was a span of 12 bases. CDR1 and CDR2 (germline): LGHDT, YNNKEL (reference sequence). The CDR3 has 14 amino acids. For the CDR3, the DNA is TGTGCCAGCAGCCAAGATCCGGCAGGGAGTGGCTACACCTTC. Translating gives CASSQDPAGSGYTF.

The gene calls are TRBV7-9 and TRBJ2-3; tentatively, D is TRBD2 (6 bases). There are 15 residues in the CDR3. The V and J ends lost 4 bases and 1 base respectively, with 12 bases between them. The V gene's germline CDR1 is SEHNR and CDR2 FQNEAQ (reference sequence). CDR3 region: CASSSGTGGTDTQYF. CDR3 nucleotides: TGTGCCAGCAGCTCCGGGACGGGAGGCACAGATACGCAGTATTTT.

V and J are TRBV7-2 and TRBJ1-2; D is ambiguous. Germline-derived CDR1 and CDR2 are SGHTA and FQGNSA. The CDR3 length is 15 residues. Between the trimmed V and J ends, which lost 1 base and 5 bases, there was a span of 14 bases. The DNA of the CDR3 is TGTGCCAGCAGCTTAGAGATGGACGGAAGATATGGCTACACCTTC. This gives the protein CASSLEMDGRYGYTF.

V usage is TRBV19 and J usage is TRBJ1-1; no clear D gene. The CDR3 extends over 15 amino acids. V was trimmed by 6 bases and J by 2 bases, leaving 16 bases between them. Germline CDR1 is LNHDA and CDR2 is SQIVND (reference sequence). This chain's CDR3 is CASRDWGPQNTEAFF. The CDR3 DNA reads as TGTGCCAGTAGGGACTGGGGTCCCCAAAACACTGAAGCTTTCTTT. Together with reference TRBV19 and TRBJ1-1, the CDR3 gives the full variable domain: DGGITQSPKYLFRKEGQNVTLSCEQNLNHDAMYWYRQDPGQGLRLIYYSQIVNDFQKGDIAEGYSVSREKKESFPLTVTSAQKNPTAFYLCASRDWGPQNTEAFFGQGTRLTVV.

This rearrangement joins TRBV5-1 to TRBJ2-7; TRBD2 agrees at 7 bases. J lost 1 base, V lost 3 bases, and 7 bases had no gene match. This CDR3 has 15 amino acids. In germline, CDR1 is SGHRS, CDR2 YFSETQ. CDR3 bases: TGCGCCAGCAGCTCTGCTAGCGGTGAGTCCTACGAGCAGTACTTC. Translation: CASSSASGESYEQYF.